The clone carrying this T cell receptor beta chain has just a few counts. The antigen remains unidentified. Between the trimmed V and J ends, which lost 6 bases and 1 base, there was a span of 9 bases. This CDR3 is 12 amino acids long. The germline V gene encodes CDR1 DFQATT and CDR2 SNEGSKA (reference sequence). The entry originates in a study of blood T cells in healthy people across ages. Study overall: Capturing about one barcoded beta molecule per two T cells was achieved by template switching.

A J-beta primer mix and a sample-barcoded 5' primer were used in a second PCR of about 6 to 12 cycles. TCRdb fed the 5' RACE reads into MiXCR, producing one record per CDR3 protein. The data hold hundreds of thousands of distinct CDR3 sequences, with around a quarter observed a single time. Study-wide results and limits: The percentage of naive T cells correlated strongly with TCR beta diversity.

This same sample was also part of a study on T cells of mothers and their children. From that second work: Random nucleotides (2-4) and sample barcodes were added by the M1S primer used in the second PCR.

This chain links TRBV20-1 with TRBJ1-2; perhaps TRBD1 as D (6 bases). Input material: blood. The TCR was taken from a boy between 5 and 17 years old in good health. CDR3 nucleotides: TGCAGTGCGAGGGGGTTTAACTATGGCTACACCTTC. This sequence encodes CSARGFNYGYTF.